This entry describes one T cell receptor beta chain. This clonotype was seen a handful of times. Its antigen remains undetermined. A read error is possible here, since a much larger clone lies one base away. The sample belongs to a study of breast tumors, draining lymph nodes, adjacent tissues (dated by TCRdb to 2016 to 2017). With regard to the full study: The study compared TCR beta repertoires across tumor, adjacent nontumor tissue and axillary lymph nodes from breast cancer patients. In human breast cancer, the study set out to assess how tumor, surrounding tissue and draining lymph node repertoires relate to one another and whether T cells might be exchanged between them. Results the study describes overall, beyond this receptor: The data were considered consistent with most tumor T cells being derived from the lymph node and subsequently expanding within tumor tissue. T-cell repertoire diversity in tumors was found to be lower than in lymph nodes but higher than in nontumor tissue, and preferential V and J gene usage was observed. Tumor and nontumor tissue repertoires were found to be significantly more similar in luminal-like than in basal-like breast cancer. The conclusion that tumor T cells originate in lymph nodes was framed as consistent with a hypothesis rather than directly demonstrated.

Sequenced using an Illumina HiSeq 2000. TCR beta chain libraries were generated by multiplex PCR amplification. High-throughput sequencing was used to analyze the amplified TCR beta chain products. TCRdb cleaned the public reads at Q25 with fastp, built clones with MiXCR and kept in-frame beta chains. Identical CDR3 protein sequences are pooled into one entry, listed with their most common genes and DNA. The sample includes 150,000 to 200,000 distinct CDR3 sequences, with approximately 33% observed a single time. Jointly, the top ten make up around 4% of the sample. The lymph node samples were taken from the axillary draining lymph nodes of breast cancer patients. Cut back by 0 bases and 2 bases, the V and J ends lie 19 bases apart. From its cysteine to its phenylalanine, the CDR3 spans 17 amino acids. Only the CDR3 part of the read is kept: 51 bases, read in frame from the first base. The germline V gene (reference sequence) yields DFQATT for CDR1 and SNEGSKA for CDR2.

Rearrangement joined TRBV20-1 to TRBJ1-2; matching of 5 bases hints at TRBD1 as the D gene. The receptor comes from a female donor with breast cancer. Some clones in this sample may be carry-over from other donors' samples. What was sequenced was axillary lymph node tissue. The CDR3 region: CSAREGWGGEGNYGYTF. The nucleotide sequence is TGCAGTGCTAGAGAGGGTTGGGGGGGTGAGGGCAACTATGGCTACACCTTC.